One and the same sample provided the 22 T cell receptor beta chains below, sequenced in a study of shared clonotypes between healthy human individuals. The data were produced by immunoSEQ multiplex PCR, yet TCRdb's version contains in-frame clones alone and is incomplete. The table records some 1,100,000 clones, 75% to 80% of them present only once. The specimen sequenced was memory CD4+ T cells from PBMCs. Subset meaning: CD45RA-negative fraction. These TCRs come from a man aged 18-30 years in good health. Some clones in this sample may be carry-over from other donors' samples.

The CDR3 DNA follows: TGTGCCAGCAGTCGGGGAGGATTCCCGGGACAGGGCCTCGAGCAGTACTTC. It encodes CASSRGGFPGQGLEQYF. This chain links TRBV27 with TRBJ2-7; 9 positions agree with TRBD1. Germline loops: CDR1 MNHEY, CDR2 SMNVEV (reference sequence). The V gene end was trimmed by 5 bases and the J gene end by 6 bases; junction bases not matched to a gene: 17. The CDR3 loop spans 17 amino acids.

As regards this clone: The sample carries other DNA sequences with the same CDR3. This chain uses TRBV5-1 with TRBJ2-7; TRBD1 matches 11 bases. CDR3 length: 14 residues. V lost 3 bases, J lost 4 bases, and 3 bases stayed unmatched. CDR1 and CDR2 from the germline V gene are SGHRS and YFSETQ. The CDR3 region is CASSSGTGGYEQYF. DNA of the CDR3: TGCGCCAGCAGCTCGGGGACAGGGGGGTACGAGCAGTACTTC. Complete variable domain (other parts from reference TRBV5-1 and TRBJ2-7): KAGVTQTPRYLIKTRGQQVTLSCSPISGHRSVSWYQQTPGQGLQFLFEYFSETQRNKGNFPGRFSGRQFSNSRSEMNVSTLELGDSALYLCASSSGTGGYEQYFGPGTRLTVT.

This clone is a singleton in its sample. CDR3 DNA: TGTGCCAGCTCACCGGCAGAGACAGGGGGCACAGATACGCAGTATTTT. Translated: CASSPAETGGTDTQYF. The rearrangement links TRBV18 to TRBJ2-3; 8 bases are a match to TRBD1. The CDR3 length is 16 residues. V gave up 3 bases and J gave up 1 base; unmatched junction bases: 6. Per germline, CDR1 KGHSH and CDR2 LQKENI.

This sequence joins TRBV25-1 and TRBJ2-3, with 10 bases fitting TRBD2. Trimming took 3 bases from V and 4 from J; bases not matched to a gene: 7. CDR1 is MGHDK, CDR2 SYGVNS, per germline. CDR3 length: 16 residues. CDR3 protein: CASSDWLAGDSDTQYF. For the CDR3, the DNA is TGTGCCAGCAGTGATTGGCTAGCGGGAGACTCAGATACGCAGTATTTT.

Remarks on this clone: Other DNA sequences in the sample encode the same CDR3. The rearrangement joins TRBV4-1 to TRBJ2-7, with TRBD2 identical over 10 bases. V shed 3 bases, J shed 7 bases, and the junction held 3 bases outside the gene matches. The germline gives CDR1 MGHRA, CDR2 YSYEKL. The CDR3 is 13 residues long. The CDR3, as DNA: TGCGCCAGCAGCCAGGGACTAGCGAGAGAGCAGTACTTC. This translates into CASSQGLAREQYF.

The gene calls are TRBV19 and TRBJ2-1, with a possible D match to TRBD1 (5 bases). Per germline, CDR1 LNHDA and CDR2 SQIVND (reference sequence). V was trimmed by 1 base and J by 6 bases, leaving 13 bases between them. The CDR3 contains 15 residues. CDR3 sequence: CASSIATRGFNEQFF. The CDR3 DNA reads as TGTGCCAGTAGTATAGCCACAAGGGGATTCAATGAGCAGTTCTTC.

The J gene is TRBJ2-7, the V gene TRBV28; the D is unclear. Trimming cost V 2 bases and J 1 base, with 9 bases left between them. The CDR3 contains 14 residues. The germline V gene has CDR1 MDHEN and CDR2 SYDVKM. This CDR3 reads CASSLIGTSYEQYF. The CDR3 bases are TGTGCCAGCAGTTTAATAGGCACTTCCTACGAGCAGTACTTC. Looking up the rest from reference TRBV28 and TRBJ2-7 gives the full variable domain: DVKVTQSSRYLVKRTGEKVFLECVQDMDHENMFWYRQDPGLGLRLIYFSYDVKMKEKGDIPEGYSVSREKKERFSLILESASTNQTSMYLCASSLIGTSYEQYFGPGTRLTVT.

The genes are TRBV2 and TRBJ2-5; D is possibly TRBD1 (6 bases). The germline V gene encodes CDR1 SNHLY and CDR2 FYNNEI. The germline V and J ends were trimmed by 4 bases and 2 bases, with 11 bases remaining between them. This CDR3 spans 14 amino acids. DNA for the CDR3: TGTGCCAGCAGTGGGGGGACATTTCAAGAGACCCAGTACTTC. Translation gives CASSGGTFQETQYF.

CDR3 in DNA: TGTGCCACACATAGGGGGGTCGAGACCCAGTACTTC. This gives the protein CATHRGVETQYF. This chain connects TRBV28 to TRBJ2-5; D could derive from TRBD1 or TRBD2 (6 bases each). V was pared by 10 bases and J by 5 bases, with 14 bases between. The CDR3 has 12 amino acids. Looked up from germline, CDR1 is MDHEN and CDR2 is SYDVKM. The entire variable domain, with the rest obtained from reference TRBV28 and TRBJ2-5, is as follows: DVKVTQSSRYLVKRTGEKVFLECVQDMDHENMFWYRQDPGLGLRLIYFSYDVKMKEKGDIPEGYSVSREKKERFSLILESASTNQTSMYLCATHRGVETQYFGPGTRLLVL.

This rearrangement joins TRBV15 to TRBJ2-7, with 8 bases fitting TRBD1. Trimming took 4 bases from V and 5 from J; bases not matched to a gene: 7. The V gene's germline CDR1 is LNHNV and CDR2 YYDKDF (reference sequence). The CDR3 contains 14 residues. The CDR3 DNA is TGTGCCACCAGCACCGACAGGGGCCACAACGAGCAGTACTTC. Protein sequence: CATSTDRGHNEQYF.

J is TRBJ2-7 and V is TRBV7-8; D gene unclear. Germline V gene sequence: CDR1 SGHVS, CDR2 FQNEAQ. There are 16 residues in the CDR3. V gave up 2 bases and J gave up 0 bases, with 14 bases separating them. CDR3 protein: CASSLLAALSSYEQYF. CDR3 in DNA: TGTGCCAGCAGCTTATTGGCAGCGCTTAGCTCCTACGAGCAGTACTTC.

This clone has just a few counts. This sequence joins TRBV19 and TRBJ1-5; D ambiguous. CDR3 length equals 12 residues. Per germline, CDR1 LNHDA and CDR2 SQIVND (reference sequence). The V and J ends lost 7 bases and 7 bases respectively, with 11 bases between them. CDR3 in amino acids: CASMGLGQPQHF. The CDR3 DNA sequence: TGTGCCAGTATGGGCTTGGGGCAGCCCCAGCATTTT.

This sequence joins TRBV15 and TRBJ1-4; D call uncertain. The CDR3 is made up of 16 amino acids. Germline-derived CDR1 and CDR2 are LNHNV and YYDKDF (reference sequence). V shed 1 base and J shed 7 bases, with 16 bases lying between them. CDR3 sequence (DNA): TGTGCCACCAGCAGAGGGCACCCCACGGGAGGTGAAAAACTGTTTTTT. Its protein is CATSRGHPTGGEKLFF.

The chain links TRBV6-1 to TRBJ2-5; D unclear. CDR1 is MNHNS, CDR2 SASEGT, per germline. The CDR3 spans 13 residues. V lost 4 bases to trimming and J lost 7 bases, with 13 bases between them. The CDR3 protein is CASSGVSSGTQYF. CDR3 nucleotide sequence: TGTGCCAGCAGTGGGGTCTCGTCGGGGACCCAGTACTTC.

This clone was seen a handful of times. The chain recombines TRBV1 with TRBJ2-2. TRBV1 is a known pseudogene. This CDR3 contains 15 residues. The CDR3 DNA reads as TGCACCAGCAGCCATTGGCCGAGACCAACCGGGGAGCTGTTTTTT. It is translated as CTSSHWPRPTGELFF.

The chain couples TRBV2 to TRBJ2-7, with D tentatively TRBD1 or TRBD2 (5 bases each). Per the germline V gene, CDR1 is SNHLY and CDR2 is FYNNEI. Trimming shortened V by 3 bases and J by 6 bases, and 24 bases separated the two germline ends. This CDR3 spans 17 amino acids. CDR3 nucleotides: TGTGCCAGCAGTGAGGGCACTTTAAGGGGCCCCGGGGCCGAGCAGTACTTC. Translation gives CASSEGTLRGPGAEQYF.

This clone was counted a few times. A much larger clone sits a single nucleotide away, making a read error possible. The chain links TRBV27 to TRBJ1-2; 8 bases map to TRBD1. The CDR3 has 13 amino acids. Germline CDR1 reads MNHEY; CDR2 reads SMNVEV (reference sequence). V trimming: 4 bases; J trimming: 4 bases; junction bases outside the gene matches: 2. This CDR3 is CASSSTGGYGYTF. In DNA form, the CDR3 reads TGTGCCAGCAGTTCCACAGGGGGCTATGGCTACACCTTC.

For the CDR3, the DNA is TGTGCCAGTAGTGGACAGGGGACCTCCTACGAGCAGTACTTC. As protein: CASSGQGTSYEQYF. V is TRBV19 and J is TRBJ2-7; 9 positions match TRBD1. The V and J ends lost 5 bases and 0 bases, in that order; junction bases with no gene match: 2. The germline gives CDR1 LNHDA, CDR2 SQIVND (reference sequence). The CDR3 is 14 amino acids.

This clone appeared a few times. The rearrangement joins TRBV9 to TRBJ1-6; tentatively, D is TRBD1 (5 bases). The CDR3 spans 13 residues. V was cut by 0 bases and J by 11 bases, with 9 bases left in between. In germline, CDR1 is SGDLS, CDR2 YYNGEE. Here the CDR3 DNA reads TGTGCCAGCAGCGTAGCTGGGGGGACACCCCTCCACTTT. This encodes CASSVAGGTPLHF.

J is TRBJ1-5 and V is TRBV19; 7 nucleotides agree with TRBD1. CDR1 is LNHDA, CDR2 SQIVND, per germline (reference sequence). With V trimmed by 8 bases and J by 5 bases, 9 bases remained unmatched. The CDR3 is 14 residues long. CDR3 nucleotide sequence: TGTGCCAGTTCTAGGACAGGAGAAGATCAGCCCCAGCATTTT. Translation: CASSRTGEDQPQHF.

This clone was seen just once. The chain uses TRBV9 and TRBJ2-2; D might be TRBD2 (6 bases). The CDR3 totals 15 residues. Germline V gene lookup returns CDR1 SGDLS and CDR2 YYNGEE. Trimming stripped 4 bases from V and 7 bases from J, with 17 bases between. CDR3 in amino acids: CASSPTGTPNGELFF. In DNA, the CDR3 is TGTGCCAGCAGCCCCACCGGGACTCCAAACGGGGAGCTGTTTTTT.

The CDR3 is CASSANGQDFHEQYF. CDR3 nucleotides: TGTGCCAGCAGCGCCAACGGTCAGGATTTCCACGAGCAGTACTTC. V gene TRBV7-2 combines with J gene TRBJ2-7; D not certain. The V gene lost 5 bases and the J gene lost 5 bases, with 19 bases spanning the gap. CDR3 length: 15 amino acids. Germline CDR1 reads SGHTA; CDR2 reads FQGNSA.